One and the same sample provided the 22 T cell receptor beta chains below, sequenced in a study of blood T cell repertoires in COVID-19. TCRdb keeps only in-frame clones here, not all; method: immunoSEQ multiplex PCR. The top ten clones hold around 0.81% of a sample with more than 100,000 clones, almost 90% of them seen once. The sequencing sample was made of peripheral blood. Receptors originate from a woman between 50 and 59 years old with active or convalescent COVID-19.

This chain links TRBV11-3 with TRBJ2-2; 9 bases fit TRBD2. The V gene's germline CDR1 is SGHNT and CDR2 YENEEA. This CDR3 comprises 16 residues. With V trimmed by 2 bases and J by 7 bases, 8 bases remained unmatched. This chain's CDR3 is CASSLWASGNDGELFF. The DNA of the CDR3 is TGTGCCAGCAGCTTATGGGCTAGCGGGAACGACGGGGAGCTGTTTTTT. The full variable domain, rest sourced from reference TRBV11-3 and TRBJ2-2, is EAGVVQSPRYKIIEKKQPVAFWCNPISGHNTLYWYLQNLGQGPELLIRYENEEAVDDSQLPKDRFSAERLKGVDSTLKIQPAELGDSAVYLCASSLWASGNDGELFFGEGSRLTVL.

The rearrangement uses TRBV9 and TRBJ1-1, with D unclear. The CDR3 runs to 15 residues. Between the trimmed V and J ends, which lost 3 bases and 4 bases, there was a span of 16 bases. The germline V gene has CDR1 SGDLS and CDR2 YYNGEE. The CDR3 reads CASSGSTVAGTEAFF. CDR3 bases: TGTGCCAGCAGCGGGAGTACTGTAGCGGGCACTGAAGCTTTCTTT.

The chain joins TRBV21-1 to TRBJ2-3; TRBD1, the D gene given by the table, was not confirmed from the DNA. TRBV21-1 is designated a pseudogene. The CDR3 is made up of 17 amino acids. In DNA form, the CDR3 reads TGTGCCAGCAGCAAAGGAACAGGGGGCGTTGGCACAGATACGCAGTATTTT. Its protein product is CASSKGTGGVGTDTQYF.

The rearrangement uses TRBV7-9 and TRBJ2-1; TRBD1 matches 8 bases. V trimming: 2 bases; J trimming: 5 bases; junction bases outside the gene matches: 2. This CDR3 region has 14 residues. Germline values: CDR1 SEHNR, CDR2 FQNEAQ (reference sequence). CDR3 amino acids: CASSLWDRNNEQFF. The CDR3 DNA sequence: TGTGCCAGCAGCTTATGGGACAGGAACAATGAGCAGTTCTTC.

The CDR3 coding sequence is TGCGCCAGCAGCTTGTCGGTGTCTAGCGGGACATCCTACGAGCAGTACTTC. Its translation: CASSLSVSSGTSYEQYF. The chain couples TRBV5-1 to TRBJ2-7, with 9 bases matching TRBD2. The ends lost 1 base at V and 1 base at J; junction bases unmatched: 9. Germline V gene lookup returns CDR1 SGHRS and CDR2 YFSETQ. The CDR3 sequence is 17 residues long.

V usage is TRBV28 and J usage is TRBJ1-5, with D perhaps TRBD1 (5 bases). This CDR3 region has 14 residues. CDR1 is MDHEN and CDR2 is SYDVKM in the germline V gene. V lost 2 bases, J lost 4 bases, and 9 bases lay in between. CDR3 loop: CASSLRGWNQPQHF. CDR3 nucleotide sequence: TGTGCCAGCAGTTTACGGGGGTGGAATCAGCCCCAGCATTTT. The whole variable domain, remainder taken from reference TRBV28 and TRBJ1-5, is DVKVTQSSRYLVKRTGEKVFLECVQDMDHENMFWYRQDPGLGLRLIYFSYDVKMKEKGDIPEGYSVSREKKERFSLILESASTNQTSMYLCASSLRGWNQPQHFGDGTRLSIL.

This clone was picked up a small number of times. This chain joins TRBV24-1 and TRBJ2-5; no definite D call. Germline CDR1 KGHDR, CDR2 SFDVKD. Trimming stripped 2 bases from V and 5 bases from J, with 8 bases between. CDR3 length equals 13 residues. CDR3 bases: TGTGCCACCAGTGATTATTACCGGGAGACCCAGTACTTC. Translated, it gives CATSDYYRETQYF.

This clone was counted a single time. V gene TRBV27 combines with J gene TRBJ2-2; D gene uncertain. CDR3 size: 12 residues. Trimming stripped 5 bases from V and 8 bases from J, with 9 bases between. Looked up from germline, CDR1 is MNHEY and CDR2 is SMNVEV (reference sequence). The CDR3 region is CASSNTGGELFF. CDR3 DNA: TGTGCCAGCAGTAACACCGGGGGGGAGCTGTTTTTT.

J is TRBJ2-4 and V is TRBV11-1; D may be TRBD1 (6 bases). CDR3 length: 16 residues. CDR1 and CDR2 from the germline V gene are SGHAT and FQDESV (reference sequence). V was pared by 6 bases and J by 1 base, with 16 bases between. The DNA of the CDR3 is TGTGCCAGCAGAAGTCAGGGGATAGGTGCCAAAAACATTCAGTACTTC. Its protein is CASRSQGIGAKNIQYF.

This chain links TRBV28 with TRBJ1-5; 8 nucleotides match TRBD1. Losses at the gene ends were 1 base for V and 6 bases for J; bases not matched to a gene: 5. Germline CDR1 reads MDHEN; CDR2 reads SYDVKM. The CDR3 has 15 residues. The CDR3 reads CASSLYGRGLQPQHF. Here the CDR3 DNA reads TGTGCCAGCAGTTTATATGGCAGGGGGCTTCAGCCCCAGCATTTT.

The J gene is TRBJ2-3, the V gene TRBV5-4, with D unclear. Germline CDR1 is SGHNT and CDR2 is YYREEE (reference sequence). The V gene lost 4 bases and the J gene lost 4 bases, with 10 bases spanning the gap. CDR3 length equals 13 residues. The CDR3 nucleotides read TGTGCCAGCAGCCCCGTAGCTGCAGATACGCAGTATTTT. Its translation: CASSPVAADTQYF.

The chain employs TRBV20-1 and TRBJ1-2; D gene uncertain. V lost 3 bases to trimming and J lost 6 bases, with 11 bases between them. Germline lookup yields CDR1 DFQATT and CDR2 SNEGSKA (reference sequence). The CDR3 is 12 residues long. The chain's CDR3 is CSASDVRNGYTF. In DNA, the CDR3 is TGCAGTGCTAGTGACGTCAGGAATGGCTACACCTTC.

This chain uses TRBV24-1 with TRBJ2-1, with 14 nucleotides matching TRBD2. Trimming at V came to 2 bases and at J to 9 bases, leaving 5 bases not matched to a gene. The CDR3 runs 16 residues. In germline, CDR1 is KGHDR, CDR2 SFDVKD. CDR3 bases: TGTGCCACCAGTGATTGGGGGACTAGCGGGAGCACTGAGCAGTTCTTC. As protein: CATSDWGTSGSTEQFF.

V usage is TRBV2 and J usage is TRBJ2-5; D gene unclear. The CDR3 has 14 amino acids. V was pared by 4 bases and J by 5 bases, with 14 bases between. Germline V gene data show CDR1 as SNHLY and CDR2 as FYNNEI. The CDR3 loop is CASSVGPGRETQYF. DNA of the CDR3: TGTGCCAGCAGTGTTGGGCCAGGTCGGGAGACCCAGTACTTC.

J is TRBJ2-3 and V is TRBV27, with 13 bases lining up with TRBD2. Germline V gene lookup returns CDR1 MNHEY and CDR2 SMNVEV (reference sequence). V was pared by 9 bases and J by 0 bases, with 9 bases of the junction left unmatched. The CDR3 loop spans 17 amino acids. CDR3 bases: TGTGCCAGTTCGGGACTAGCGGGAACAGCTAGCACAGATACGCAGTATTTT. This sequence encodes CASSGLAGTASTDTQYF.

The V call is TRBV3-1 (or the pseudogene TRBV3-2), the J call TRBJ2-2, with D perhaps TRBD1 (6 bases). The CDR3 totals 16 residues. The germline CDR1 and CDR2 sequences are LGHDT and YNNKEL (reference sequence). Trimming took off 4 bases at V and 4 bases at J, with 16 bases between the two ends. The CDR3 DNA follows: TGTGCCAGCAGCCCAGGAAGGGGGTTCGGCACCGGGGAGCTGTTTTTT. This codes for CASSPGRGFGTGELFF.

This chain joins TRBV4-3 and TRBJ2-5, with D unclear. The CDR3 totals 14 residues. Trimming removed 2 bases at V and 2 bases at J, with 9 bases between. Germline loops: CDR1 LGHNA, CDR2 YSLEER. CDR3 bases: TGCGCCAGCAGCCAAAACCAGTATCAAGAGACCCAGTACTTC. This codes for CASSQNQYQETQYF.

The rearrangement links TRBV7-2 to TRBJ2-1; tentatively, D is TRBD1 (7 bases). Trimming left V 3 bases short and J 5 bases short, with 14 bases between. The CDR3 loop spans 15 amino acids. Germline CDR1 reads SGHTA; CDR2 reads FQGNSA. The CDR3 DNA reads TGTGCCAGCAGCTTGTCCCAGGGGGGTCACAATGAGCAGTTCTTC. It codes for CASSLSQGGHNEQFF.

The V and J genes are TRBV21-1 and TRBJ1-2; the D call in the table, TRBD1, was not verified against the DNA. TRBV21-1 is noted as a pseudogene. The CDR3 length is 13 residues. The CDR3 loop reads CASSDRTNYGYTF. In DNA form, the CDR3 reads TGTGCCAGCAGCGACAGGACTAACTATGGCTACACCTTC.

The rearrangement uses TRBV5-4 and TRBJ1-1, with a weak D call TRBD1 (6 bases). V shed 4 bases and J shed 5 bases, with 15 bases lying between them. This CDR3 contains 14 residues. Looked up from germline, CDR1 is SGHNT and CDR2 is YYREEE (reference sequence). DNA for the CDR3: TGTGCCAGCAGCCGAGGACAGTCGGAAACTGAAGCTTTCTTT. It yields the protein CASSRGQSETEAFF.

V and J are TRBV4-1 and TRBJ1-1; D remains ambiguous. The CDR3 has 15 amino acids. Germline loops: CDR1 MGHRA, CDR2 YSYEKL. V shed 4 bases and J shed 3 bases, with 15 bases lying between them. CDR3 bases: TGCGCCAGCAGCCCGTTCGCGACTGATGACACTGAAGCTTTCTTT. Protein: CASSPFATDDTEAFF.

This clone was recorded a few times. V and J are TRBV4-3 and TRBJ2-3, with TRBD1 as a possible D gene (5 bases). The V gene lost 2 bases and the J gene lost 5 bases, with 14 bases spanning the gap. CDR3 length equals 15 residues. Germline values: CDR1 LGHNA, CDR2 YSLEER. CDR3 bases: TGCGCCAGCAGCCAATCCTCCCAGGGCGGAGATACGCAGTATTTT. It specifies CASSQSSQGGDTQYF.